What follows is one T cell receptor (beta chain) and its context. Its specificity is not known. The data belong to a study of cytotoxic CD8 clonotypes in ibrutinib-treated CLL. Study conclusions and caveats: Researchers report that baseline clonality outpaced age-matched healthy donors and tracked circulating CD8+ T-cell counts. Few clonotypes were public, and these shrank or held steady under treatment. Clonality was elevated at ibrutinib response and had returned toward baseline at progression.

This table comes from immunoSEQ multiplex PCR, and its TCRdb copy is limited to in-frame clones, with some not included. The sample holds around 140,000 clones, about 72% seen once. Germline CDR1 is SGHRS and CDR2 is YFSETQ. The CDR3 extends over 18 amino acids. Trimming removed 7 bases from V and 0 bases from J, with 25 bases in between. The V call is TRBV5-1, the J call TRBJ1-1; D possibly corresponds to TRBD1 (6 bases). This clonotype originated in a human donor with chronic lymphocytic leukemia. The material sequenced was PBMCs, taken after 12 months of ibrutinib treatment. The CDR3 DNA reads TGCGCCAGCGGGGAGGGGGACGGCCCAGGTTACATGAACACTGAAGCTTTCTTT. It encodes CASGEGDGPGYMNTEAFF. The full variable domain, with the rest looked up from reference TRBV5-1 and TRBJ1-1, is KAGVTQTPRYLIKTRGQQVTLSCSPISGHRSVSWYQQTPGQGLQFLFEYFSETQRNKGNFPGRFSGRQFSNSRSEMNVSTLELGDSALYLCASGEGDGPGYMNTEAFFGQGTRLTVV.